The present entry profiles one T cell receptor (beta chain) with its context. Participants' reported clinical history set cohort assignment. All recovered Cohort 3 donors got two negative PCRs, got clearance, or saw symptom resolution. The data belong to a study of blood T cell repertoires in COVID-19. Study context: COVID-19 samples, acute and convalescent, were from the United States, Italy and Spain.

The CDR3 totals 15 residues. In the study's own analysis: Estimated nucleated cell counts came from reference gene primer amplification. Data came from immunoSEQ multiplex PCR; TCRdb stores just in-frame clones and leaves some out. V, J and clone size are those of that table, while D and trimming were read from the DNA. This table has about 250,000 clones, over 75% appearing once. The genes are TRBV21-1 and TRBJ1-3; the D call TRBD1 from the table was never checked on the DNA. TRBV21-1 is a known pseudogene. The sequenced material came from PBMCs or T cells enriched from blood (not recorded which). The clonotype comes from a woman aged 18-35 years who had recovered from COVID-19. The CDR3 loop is CASIRPPGAEDTIYF. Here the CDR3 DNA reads TGTGCCAGCATCAGACCCCCAGGGGCGGAGGACACCATATATTTT.